Below are 3 T cell receptor beta chains sequenced from a single sample in a study of T cell repertoires in cytomegalovirus infection. Antigen specificity for these receptors is unknown. Using its own MiXCR run on the reads, TCRdb lists one record per CDR3 protein. There are approximately 280,000 distinct CDR3 sequences in the sample; less than 25% occur only once, and roughly a fifth lies in the top ten. The source was cultured PBMCs, collected from culture after CMV antigen stimulation. All receptors come from a human donor in good health (CMV status not recorded). Some clones in this sample may be carry-over from other donors' samples.

The chain is built from TRBV27 and TRBJ2-7, with 9 bases aligning to TRBD1. The V gene's germline CDR1 is MNHEY and CDR2 SMNVEV (reference sequence). The length of the CDR3 is 16 residues. The V segment lost 3 bases and the J segment 2 bases; nucleotides outside the gene matches: 8. Here the CDR3 DNA reads TGTGCCAGCAGTTTTTTCGGCGGGACAGGGACCTACGAGCAGTACTTC. Translating gives CASSFFGGTGTYEQYF.

Many counts were recorded for this clonotype. The CDR3 DNA is TGTGCCAGCAGTTTTTATTCGAGTGCAAGGGGTGAAAAACTGTTTTTT. Protein product: CASSFYSSARGEKLFF. The rearrangement joins TRBV12-3 or TRBV12-4 to TRBJ1-4; TRBD1 might be the D (5 bases). Trimming took off 3 bases at V and 7 bases at J, with 18 bases between the two ends. This CDR3 spans 16 amino acids.

This sequence joins TRBV7-3 and TRBJ2-1; 9 bases are shared with TRBD2. The length of the CDR3 is 18 residues. From germline, CDR1 is SGHTA and CDR2 FQGTGA. The V gene end was trimmed by 5 bases and the J gene end by 0 bases; junction bases not matched to a gene: 11. The DNA for the CDR3 is TGTGCCAGCAGCCCGACAAATAGCGGGGGATACTCCTACAATGAGCAGTTCTTC. The encoded protein is CASSPTNSGGYSYNEQFF.